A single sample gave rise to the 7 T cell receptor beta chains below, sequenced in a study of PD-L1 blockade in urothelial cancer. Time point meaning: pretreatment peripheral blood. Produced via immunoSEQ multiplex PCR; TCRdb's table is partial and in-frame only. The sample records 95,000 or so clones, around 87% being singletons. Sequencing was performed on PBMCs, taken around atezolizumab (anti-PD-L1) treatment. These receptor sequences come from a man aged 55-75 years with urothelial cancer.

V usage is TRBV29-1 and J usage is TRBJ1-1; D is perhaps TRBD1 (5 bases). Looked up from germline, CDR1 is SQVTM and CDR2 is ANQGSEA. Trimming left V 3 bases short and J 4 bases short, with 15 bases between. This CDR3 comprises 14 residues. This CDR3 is CSVEPMGGGTEAFF. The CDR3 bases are TGCAGCGTTGAGCCCATGGGGGGGGGCACTGAAGCTTTCTTT.

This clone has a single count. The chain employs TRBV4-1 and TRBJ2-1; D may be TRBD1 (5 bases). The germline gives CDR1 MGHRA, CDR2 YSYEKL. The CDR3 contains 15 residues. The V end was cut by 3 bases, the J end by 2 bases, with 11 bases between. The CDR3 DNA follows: TGCGCCAGCAGCCAGCTAGAAGGGGCCTACAATGAGCAGTTCTTC. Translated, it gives CASSQLEGAYNEQFF.

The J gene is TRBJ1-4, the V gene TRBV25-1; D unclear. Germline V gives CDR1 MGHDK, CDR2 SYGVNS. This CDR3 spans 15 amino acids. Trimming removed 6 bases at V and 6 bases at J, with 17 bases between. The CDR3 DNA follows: TGTGCCAGCAGGGGGTCCGGGGTCGGGGATGAAAAACTGTTTTTT. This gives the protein CASRGSGVGDEKLFF.

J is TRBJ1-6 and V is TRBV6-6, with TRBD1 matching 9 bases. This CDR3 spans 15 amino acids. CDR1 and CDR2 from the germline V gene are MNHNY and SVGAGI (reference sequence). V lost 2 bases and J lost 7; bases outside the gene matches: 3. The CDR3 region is CASSYPDRGNSPLHF. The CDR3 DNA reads TGTGCCAGCAGTTACCCGGACAGGGGCAATTCACCCCTCCACTTT.

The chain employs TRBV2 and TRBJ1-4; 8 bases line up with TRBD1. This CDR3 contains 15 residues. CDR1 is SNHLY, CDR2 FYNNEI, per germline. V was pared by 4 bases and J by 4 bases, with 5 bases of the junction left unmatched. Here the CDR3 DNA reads TGTGCCAGCAGTGCCCAGGGGGCGAGTAATGAAAAACTGTTTTTT. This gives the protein CASSAQGASNEKLFF.

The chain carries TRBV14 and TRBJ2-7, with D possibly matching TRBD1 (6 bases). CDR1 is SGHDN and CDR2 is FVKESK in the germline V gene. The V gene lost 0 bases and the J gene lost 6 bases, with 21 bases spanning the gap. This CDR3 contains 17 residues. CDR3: CASSQDPTGSVVGEQYF. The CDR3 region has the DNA TGTGCCAGCAGCCAAGATCCCACAGGGAGCGTCGTCGGCGAGCAGTACTTC.

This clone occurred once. The CDR3 loop is CAWRERGLTTGELFF. CDR3 DNA: TGTGCCTGGAGGGAAAGAGGGCTTACCACCGGGGAGCTGTTTTTT. The chain joins TRBV30 to TRBJ2-2; D possibly corresponds to TRBD2 (5 bases). This CDR3 is built from 15 residues. Between the trimmed V and J ends, which lost 3 bases and 4 bases, there was a span of 15 bases. CDR1 GTSNPN and CDR2 SVGIG come from the germline V gene (reference sequence).